Described below is a single T cell receptor (beta chain) sequence and its context. As yet, its antigen is unknown. This record belongs to a study of vaccination and CD4 T cells after COVID-19. Study-level information: The post-vaccine samples came a median around 75 days after dose two (range 14 to 241).

Oncomine TCR Beta short-read sequencing was applied to DNA from cultured CD4+ T cells. From the PCR reads, TCRdb called clonotypes with MiXCR, one entry per CDR3 protein. The table includes 15,000 or so distinct CDR3 sequences, about 47% detected once. This CDR3 has 12 amino acids. Trimming stripped 1 base from V and 8 bases from J, with 8 bases between. CDR1 SGHAT and CDR2 FQNNGV come from the germline V gene. Stated treatment: roughly ten-day PBMC culture with coronavirus spike peptide pools or control peptides (ViraFEST assay). V gene TRBV11-2 combines with J gene TRBJ1-1; D is uncertain. The sequencing sample was made of CD4+ T cells from blood, cultured in vitro. The receptor's source is a human donor who had recovered from COVID-19. The CDR3 region is CASSLGGPEAFF. In DNA, the CDR3 is TGTGCCAGCAGCTTAGGTGGCCCAGAAGCTTTCTTT.